These 3 T cell receptor beta chains were sequenced from one sample in a study of control samples from healthy donors and cancer patients. Data came from immunoSEQ multiplex PCR; TCRdb stores just in-frame clones and leaves some out. The data contain about 110,000 clones, about 89% of them singletons. The sequenced material came from blood. These receptors all stem from a young woman in good health.

This chain joins TRBV12-3 or TRBV12-4 and TRBJ1-2, with TRBD1 as a possible D gene (5 bases). The V end lost 7 bases, the J end lost 6 bases, and 12 bases lay between the germline ends. The length of the CDR3 is 12 residues. In nucleotides, the CDR3 is TGTGCCAGCACCGACAGTTATGATGGCTACACCTTC. It codes for CASTDSYDGYTF.

The V call is TRBV7-2, the J call TRBJ2-5; maybe TRBD1 (5 bases). Germline loops: CDR1 SGHTA, CDR2 FQGNSA. Deletions cut 1 base from V and 7 bases from J, with 10 bases between. CDR3 length: 13 amino acids. The CDR3 DNA sequence: TGTGCCAGCAGCTTAGAGGCTAGGGGGACCCAGTACTTC. Amino acid sequence: CASSLEARGTQYF.

This chain joins TRBV6-6 and TRBJ1-6; no reliable D call. Germline loops: CDR1 MNHNY, CDR2 SVGAGI (reference sequence). The CDR3 has 15 residues. V was clipped by 0 bases and J by 5 bases, with 8 bases between them. The CDR3 DNA reads TGTGCCAGCAGTTACTCGGCACAAAATAATTCACCCCTCCACTTT. Protein: CASSYSAQNNSPLHF.